This passage covers 25 T cell receptor beta chains from one sample sequenced in a study of cytomegalovirus exposure and HLA in healthy donors. Sequencing used immunoSEQ multiplex PCR; TCRdb keeps in-frame clones, though not all of them. This table holds tens of thousands of clones, roughly 93% found once. Material for sequencing was PBMCs. These receptors originate from a woman in her 30s in good health and CMV-seronegative.

The chain uses TRBV28 and TRBJ2-5, with D perhaps matching TRBD2 (6 bases). Germline CDR1 MDHEN, CDR2 SYDVKM. This CDR3 has 13 amino acids. The V end was cut by 5 bases, the J end by 3 bases, with 10 bases between. CDR3 DNA sequence: TGTGCCAGCAGTCCGGGGGTGGAAGAGACCCAGTACTTC. Translated, it gives CASSPGVEETQYF.

A note on this clone: The conserved closing phenylalanine or tryptophan is absent in this CDR3, likely reflecting a read error. The DNA is left out, because the CDR3 cannot be placed on it with certainty; the CDR3 is given as TCRdb lists it. The genes are TRBV6-5 and TRBJ2-7; the D call in the table, TRBD1, was not verified against the DNA. Germline V gene lookup returns CDR1 MNHEY and CDR2 SVGAGI. The CDR3 numbers 11 amino acids, ends counted. The CDR3 sequence is CASSEKGQVEY.

This sequence joins TRBV23-1 and TRBJ2-7, with 10 bases aligning to TRBD2. TRBV23-1 is an ORF, with its function uncertain. Trimming took 4 bases from V and 2 from J; bases not matched to a gene: 5. This CDR3 contains 15 residues. CDR3: CASSRGLANPYEQYF. The CDR3 nucleotides read TGCGCCAGCAGTCGGGGACTAGCGAACCCCTACGAGCAGTACTTC.

V is TRBV7-2 and J is TRBJ1-2, with unresolved D. V was shortened by 8 bases and J by 4 bases, with 8 bases between the two germline ends. The CDR3 spans 11 residues. Germline values: CDR1 SGHTA, CDR2 FQGNSA. The CDR3 is CASQSGYGYTF. CDR3 nucleotide sequence: TGTGCCAGCCAGTCTGGCTATGGCTACACCTTC.

The rearrangement uses TRBV21-1 and TRBJ2-1; TRBD1 is taken as the D call from the table, unchecked against the DNA. TRBV21-1 is assigned pseudogene status. The CDR3 covers 14 residues. The CDR3 region has the DNA TGTGCCACCCGCCCGGGACACAGTTACAATGAGCAGTTCTTC. As protein: CATRPGHSYNEQFF.

This chain joins TRBV2 and TRBJ2-5; D call uncertain. The CDR3 totals 11 residues. V was cut by 8 bases and J by 9 bases, with 13 bases left in between. CDR1 is SNHLY, CDR2 FYNNEI, per germline. The CDR3 sequence: CASSEESAQYF. In DNA, the CDR3 is TGTGCCAGCTCTGAGGAATCTGCCCAGTACTTC.

This clone has a single count. V and J are TRBV28 and TRBJ1-2; D may be TRBD1 (5 bases). The germline V gene encodes CDR1 MDHEN and CDR2 SYDVKM. V shed 7 bases and J shed 2 bases, with 14 bases lying between them. This CDR3 has 14 amino acids. CDR3 nucleotide sequence: TGTGCCAGCAACTCTAAGGGGCCCAACTATGGCTACACCTTC. Protein: CASNSKGPNYGYTF.

The rearrangement links TRBV28 to TRBJ1-5; D not resolved. The CDR3 sequence is 13 residues long. V shed 10 bases and J shed 0 bases, with 10 bases lying between them. The germline gives CDR1 MDHEN, CDR2 SYDVKM. In DNA, the CDR3 is TGTGCCACCAAAGCTTATAGCAATCAGCCCCAGCATTTT. The encoded protein is CATKAYSNQPQHF.

V is TRBV30 and J is TRBJ2-2; 9 bases align to TRBD2. The CDR3 runs 17 residues. The V gene end was trimmed by 1 base and the J gene end by 4 bases; junction bases not matched to a gene: 10. CDR1 is GTSNPN, CDR2 SVGIG, per germline (reference sequence). DNA of the CDR3: TGTGCCTGGAGTGGGTTAGCGGGAGTTTATCGCACCGGGGAGCTGTTTTTT. It encodes CAWSGLAGVYRTGELFF.

The chain uses TRBV9 and TRBJ1-1; 7 bases match TRBD1. This CDR3 spans 16 amino acids. Germline loops: CDR1 SGDLS, CDR2 YYNGEE. V trimming: 0 bases; J trimming: 1 base; junction bases outside the gene matches: 6. CDR3 nucleotides: TGTGCCAGCAGCGTAGAGGAGGGGGCGTGGAACACTGAAGCTTTCTTT. As protein: CASSVEEGAWNTEAFF. Full variable domain (outside the CDR3, taken from reference TRBV9 and TRBJ1-1): DSGVTQTPKHLITATGQRVTLRCSPRSGDLSVYWYQQSLDQGLQFLIQYYNGEERAKGNILERFSAQQFPDLHSELNLSSLELGDSALYFCASSVEEGAWNTEAFFGQGTRLTVV.

The rearrangement links TRBV7-2 to TRBJ2-7; 11 bases map to TRBD2. The germline CDR1 and CDR2 sequences are SGHTA and FQGNSA. The CDR3 loop spans 18 amino acids. Trimming took 0 bases from V and 3 from J; bases not matched to a gene: 10. The CDR3 loop is CASSLAGTSGSINYEQYF. The CDR3 region has the DNA TGTGCCAGCAGCTTAGCTGGGACTAGCGGTTCTATAAACTACGAGCAGTACTTC.

V and J are TRBV6-5 and TRBJ2-7, with a possible D match to TRBD2 (6 bases). Trimming stripped 7 bases from V and 5 bases from J, with 15 bases between. The length of the CDR3 is 13 residues. Germline V gene lookup returns CDR1 MNHEY and CDR2 SVGAGI. In DNA, the CDR3 is TGTGCCAGCACTCCCCCCGGGAGTCACGAGCAGTACTTC. Amino acid sequence: CASTPPGSHEQYF.

The CDR3 sequence is CASSQPTGIQGTDTQYF. Here the CDR3 DNA reads TGTGCCAGCAGCCAACCTACGGGGATCCAAGGCACAGATACGCAGTATTTT. V and J are TRBV7-6 and TRBJ2-3; D possibly corresponds to TRBD2 (5 bases). Germline assignment: CDR1 SGHVS and CDR2 FNYEAQ. V lost 5 bases to trimming and J lost 1 base, with 19 bases between them. The CDR3 spans 17 residues. The variable domain in full, completed from reference TRBV7-6 and TRBJ2-3, reads GAGVSQSPRYKVTKRGQDVALRCDPISGHVSLYWYRQALGQGPEFLTYFNYEAQQDKSGLPNDRFSAERPEGSISTLTIQRTEQRDSAMYRCASSQPTGIQGTDTQYFGPGTRLTVL.

This chain uses TRBV13 with TRBJ1-6; D is undetermined. V shed 5 bases and J shed 2 bases, with 25 bases lying between them. This CDR3 has 20 amino acids. Germline assignment: CDR1 PRHDT and CDR2 FYEKMQ (reference sequence). CDR3 bases: TGTGCCAGCAGCCGTTCGGGGAGGCCAGCATCCTTTGCCTATAATTCACCCCTCCACTTT. This gives the protein CASSRSGRPASFAYNSPLHF.

The V gene is TRBV11-1, the J gene TRBJ1-2, with D perhaps TRBD1 (6 bases). The CDR3 totals 12 residues. Trimming took off 11 bases at V and 8 bases at J, with 18 bases between the two ends. CDR1 and CDR2 (germline): SGHAT, FQDESV (reference sequence). The DNA for the CDR3 is TGTGCCGTAAGTCGGGGGGCGTACGGCTACACCTTC. This encodes CAVSRGAYGYTF.

J is TRBJ2-3 and V is TRBV19; 8 bases align to TRBD1. The V segment lost 6 bases and the J segment 4 bases; nucleotides outside the gene matches: 12. Germline-derived CDR1 and CDR2 are LNHDA and SQIVND (reference sequence). The CDR3 runs to 16 residues. In nucleotides, the CDR3 is TGTGCCAGTAGGGGGACAGGCACCGGGCGTCCAGATACGCAGTATTTT. This translates into CASRGTGTGRPDTQYF.

The rearrangement uses TRBV9 and TRBJ1-2; perhaps TRBD1 as D (5 bases). The CDR3 loop spans 15 amino acids. Germline-derived CDR1 and CDR2 are SGDLS and YYNGEE. V lost 3 bases to trimming and J lost 8 bases, with 20 bases between them. The CDR3: CASSERGGLEGGYTF. CDR3 nucleotides: TGTGCCAGCAGCGAGAGGGGAGGACTCGAGGGAGGCTACACCTTC.

The V call is TRBV7-2, the J call TRBJ2-6; D is uncertain. The length of the CDR3 is 13 residues. CDR1 is SGHTA, CDR2 FQGNSA, per germline. Trimming stripped 6 bases from V and 0 bases from J, with 3 bases between. The CDR3 bases are TGTGCCAGCAGAGCCTCTGGGGCCAACGTCCTGACTTTC. This codes for CASRASGANVLTF. Full variable domain (remainder filled in from reference TRBV7-2 and TRBJ2-6): GAGVSQSPSNKVTEKGKDVELRCDPISGHTALYWYRQSLGQGLEFLIYFQGNSAPDKSGLPSDRFSAERTGGSVSTLTIQRTQQEDSAVYLCASRASGANVLTFGAGSRLTVL.

This chain joins TRBV28 and TRBJ1-2, with D unclear. With 2 bases removed from V and 8 bases from J, the gap between germline ends came to 12 bases. Germline CDR1 reads MDHEN; CDR2 reads SYDVKM. The CDR3 runs to 13 residues. CDR3 nucleotide sequence: TGTGCCAGCAGTTTAATAGCGCCTCGGGGCTACACCTTC. Protein sequence: CASSLIAPRGYTF.

J is TRBJ2-3 and V is TRBV27; the match to TRBD2 covers 16 bases. V shed 5 bases and J 0 bases; nucleotides not matched to a gene: 5. Germline values: CDR1 MNHEY, CDR2 SMNVEV (reference sequence). The CDR3 totals 18 residues. The CDR3 DNA follows: TGTGCCAGCAGTCTAGGGACTAGCGGGAGGGGTAGCACAGATACGCAGTATTTT. Protein: CASSLGTSGRGSTDTQYF.

The rearrangement uses TRBV28 and TRBJ2-7; 10 nucleotides agree with TRBD1. V lost 1 base to trimming and J lost 9 bases; unmatched junction nucleotides: 9. Germline CDR1 is MDHEN and CDR2 is SYDVKM. The CDR3 contains 15 residues. CDR3 region: CASSLSGTGDKGQYF. The CDR3 region has the DNA TGTGCCAGCAGTTTATCCGGGACAGGGGACAAGGGGCAGTACTTC. Using reference TRBV28 and TRBJ2-7 for the parts outside the CDR3, the full variable domain is DVKVTQSSRYLVKRTGEKVFLECVQDMDHENMFWYRQDPGLGLRLIYFSYDVKMKEKGDIPEGYSVSREKKERFSLILESASTNQTSMYLCASSLSGTGDKGQYFGPGTRLTVT.

The rearrangement joins TRBV30 to TRBJ2-7; 8 bases map to TRBD1. This CDR3 comprises 11 residues. With 5 bases clipped from V and 4 bases from J, the junction kept 1 base outside the gene matches. The germline gives CDR1 GTSNPN, CDR2 SVGIG (reference sequence). The CDR3 loop is CAWGQGYEQYF. CDR3 sequence (DNA): TGTGCCTGGGGACAGGGTTACGAGCAGTACTTC.

The V and J genes are TRBV18 and TRBJ1-1; possibly TRBD1 for D (5 bases). The CDR3 loop spans 14 amino acids. V lost 4 bases and J 1 base, leaving 10 bases between the germline ends. The germline CDR1 and CDR2 sequences are KGHSH and LQKENI. The CDR3 nucleotides are TGTGCCAGCTCACAACAGGCCCGGAACACTGAAGCTTTCTTT. It specifies CASSQQARNTEAFF.

This clone is a singleton in its sample. The V call is TRBV6-6, the J call TRBJ2-2; 9 bases align to TRBD1. The J segment lost 4 bases and the V segment lost 2 bases, leaving 5 bases of the junction unmatched. In germline, CDR1 is MNHNY, CDR2 SVGAGI (reference sequence). The CDR3 has 16 amino acids. Written as DNA, the CDR3 is TGTGCCAGCAGTTACCCACAGGGGGCGCGCACCGGGGAGCTGTTTTTT. Protein: CASSYPQGARTGELFF.

The chain uses TRBV7-8 and TRBJ2-4; 8 nucleotides match TRBD2. This CDR3 region has 14 residues. After removal of 4 bases from V and 6 bases from J, the junction contained 5 bases not matched to a gene. Germline assignment: CDR1 SGHVS and CDR2 FQNEAQ. CDR3 bases: TGTGCCAGCAGCTCAGCGGGAGTAAGAAACATTCAGTACTTC. It translates to CASSSAGVRNIQYF. The entire variable domain, with the rest obtained from reference TRBV7-8 and TRBJ2-4, is as follows: GAGVSQSPRYKVAKRGQDVALRCDPISGHVSLFWYQQALGQGPEFLTYFQNEAQLDKSGLPSDRFFAERPEGSVSTLKIQRTQQEDSAVYLCASSSAGVRNIQYFGAGTRLSVL.